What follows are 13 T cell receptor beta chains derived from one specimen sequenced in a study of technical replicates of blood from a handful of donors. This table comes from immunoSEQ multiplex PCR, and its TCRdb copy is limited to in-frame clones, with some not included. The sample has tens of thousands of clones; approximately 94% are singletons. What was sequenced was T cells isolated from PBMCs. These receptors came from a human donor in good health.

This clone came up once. CDR3 region: CASESNGQVGGYTF. CDR3 DNA: TGTGCCAGCGAGAGCAATGGACAGGTGGGGGGCTACACCTTC. This chain links TRBV2 with TRBJ1-2; 7 nucleotides align to TRBD1. After removal of 8 bases from V and 8 bases from J, the junction contained 14 bases not matched to a gene. CDR3 size: 14 residues. The germline CDR1 and CDR2 sequences are SNHLY and FYNNEI.

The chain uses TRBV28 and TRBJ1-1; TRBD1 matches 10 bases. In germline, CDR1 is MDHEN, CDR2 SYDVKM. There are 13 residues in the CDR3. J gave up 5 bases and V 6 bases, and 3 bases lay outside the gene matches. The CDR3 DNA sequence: TGTGCCAGCAGAGGACAGGGGGAGACTGAAGCTTTCTTT. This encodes CASRGQGETEAFF.

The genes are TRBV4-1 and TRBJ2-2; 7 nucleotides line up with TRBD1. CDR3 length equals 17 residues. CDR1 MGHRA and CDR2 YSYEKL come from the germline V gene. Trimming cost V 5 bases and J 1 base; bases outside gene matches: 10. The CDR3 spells CASSSPARTGNTGELFF. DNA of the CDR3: TGCGCCAGCAGCTCCCCGGCACGGACAGGGAACACCGGGGAGCTGTTTTTT.

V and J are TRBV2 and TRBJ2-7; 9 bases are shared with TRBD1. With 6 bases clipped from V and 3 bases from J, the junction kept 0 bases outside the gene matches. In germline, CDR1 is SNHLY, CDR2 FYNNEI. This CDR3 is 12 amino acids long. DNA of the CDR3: TGTGCCAGCAGGGACAGGGGCTACGAGCAGTACTTC. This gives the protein CASRDRGYEQYF. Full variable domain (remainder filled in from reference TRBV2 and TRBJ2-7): EPEVTQTPSHQVTQMGQEVILRCVPISNHLYFYWYRQILGQKVEFLVSFYNNEISEKSEIFDDQFSVERPDGSNFTLKIRSTKLEDSAMYFCASRDRGYEQYFGPGTRLTVT.

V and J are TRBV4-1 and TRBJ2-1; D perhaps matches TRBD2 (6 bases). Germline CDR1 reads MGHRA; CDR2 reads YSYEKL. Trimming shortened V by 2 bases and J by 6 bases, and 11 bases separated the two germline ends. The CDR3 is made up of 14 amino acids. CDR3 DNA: TGCGCCAGCAGCCAAATTAATAGCGGCAATGAGCAGTTCTTC. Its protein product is CASSQINSGNEQFF.

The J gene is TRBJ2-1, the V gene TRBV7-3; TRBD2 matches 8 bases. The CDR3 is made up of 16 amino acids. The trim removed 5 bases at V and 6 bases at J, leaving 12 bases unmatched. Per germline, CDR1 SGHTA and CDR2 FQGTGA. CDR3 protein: CASSVKSGGHINEQFF. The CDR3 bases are TGTGCCAGCAGCGTTAAAAGCGGGGGACACATCAATGAGCAGTTCTTC.

The CDR3 bases are TGTGCCAGCAGCTCGAACAGGGGGCGTCTCGAGCAGTACTTC. Its translation: CASSSNRGRLEQYF. The chain uses TRBV13 and TRBJ2-7; 9 nucleotides match TRBD1. Losses at the gene ends were 4 bases for V and 6 bases for J; bases not matched to a gene: 7. This CDR3 has 14 residues. Germline CDR1 and CDR2: PRHDT and FYEKMQ (reference sequence).

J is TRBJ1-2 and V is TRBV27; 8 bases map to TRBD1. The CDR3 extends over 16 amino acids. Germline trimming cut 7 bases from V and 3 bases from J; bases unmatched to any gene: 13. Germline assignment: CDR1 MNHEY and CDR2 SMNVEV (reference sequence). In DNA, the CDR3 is TGTGCCAGCACCTCTTCTCCGACAGGGGAGCACTATGGCTACACCTTC. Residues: CASTSSPTGEHYGYTF.

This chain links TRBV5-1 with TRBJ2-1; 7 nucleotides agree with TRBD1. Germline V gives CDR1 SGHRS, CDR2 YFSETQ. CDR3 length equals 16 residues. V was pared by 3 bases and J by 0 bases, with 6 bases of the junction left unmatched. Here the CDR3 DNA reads TGCGCCAGCAGCTCACAGGGGCCCCGCTCCTACAATGAGCAGTTCTTC. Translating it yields CASSSQGPRSYNEQFF.

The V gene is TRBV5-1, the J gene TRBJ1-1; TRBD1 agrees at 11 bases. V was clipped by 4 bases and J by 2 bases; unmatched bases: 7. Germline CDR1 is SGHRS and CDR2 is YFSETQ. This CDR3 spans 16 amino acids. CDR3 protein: CASSHGQGALNTEAFF. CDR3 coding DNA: TGCGCCAGCAGCCACGGACAGGGGGCCCTCAACACTGAAGCTTTCTTT.

CDR3 DNA: TGTGCCTGTGAAACAGGGCTAAGTGGAAACACCATATATTTT. Protein: CACETGLSGNTIYF. V is TRBV30 and J is TRBJ1-3; TRBD1 is a possible D gene (6 bases). CDR3 size: 14 residues. Trimming took off 6 bases at V and 3 bases at J, with 15 bases between the two ends. Germline CDR1 is GTSNPN and CDR2 is SVGIG (reference sequence).

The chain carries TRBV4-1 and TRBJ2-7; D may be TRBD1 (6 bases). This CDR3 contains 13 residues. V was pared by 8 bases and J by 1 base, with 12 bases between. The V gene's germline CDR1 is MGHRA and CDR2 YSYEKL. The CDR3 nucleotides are TGCGCCAGCGGTACAGGGATATCCTACGAGCAGTACTTC. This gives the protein CASGTGISYEQYF.

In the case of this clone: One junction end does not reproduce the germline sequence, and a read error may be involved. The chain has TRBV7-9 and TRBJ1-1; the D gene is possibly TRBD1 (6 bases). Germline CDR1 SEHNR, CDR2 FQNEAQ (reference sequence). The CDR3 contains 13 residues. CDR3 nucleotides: TGTGCCAGCAGCACGGGCTGGACAGACGAAGGTTTCTTT. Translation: CASSTGWTDEGFF.